The entry below describes one TCR beta chain. Only in-frame clones appear in the TCRdb table, and some are missing; sequencing was by immunoSEQ multiplex PCR. The sample lists approximately 300,000 clones, 89% occurring once. These data originate in a study of blood T cell repertoires in COVID-19. The CDR3 runs to 13 residues. V gave up 6 bases and J gave up 11 bases; unmatched junction bases: 9. The receptor was isolated from a young man who had recovered from COVID-19. This chain connects TRBV12-3 or TRBV12-4 to TRBJ1-5; 8 nucleotides align to TRBD1. Source material: peripheral blood. The CDR3 here is CASSRDRGVAQHF. The CDR3 nucleotides are TGTGCCAGCAGCCGCGACAGGGGAGTGGCCCAGCATTTT.